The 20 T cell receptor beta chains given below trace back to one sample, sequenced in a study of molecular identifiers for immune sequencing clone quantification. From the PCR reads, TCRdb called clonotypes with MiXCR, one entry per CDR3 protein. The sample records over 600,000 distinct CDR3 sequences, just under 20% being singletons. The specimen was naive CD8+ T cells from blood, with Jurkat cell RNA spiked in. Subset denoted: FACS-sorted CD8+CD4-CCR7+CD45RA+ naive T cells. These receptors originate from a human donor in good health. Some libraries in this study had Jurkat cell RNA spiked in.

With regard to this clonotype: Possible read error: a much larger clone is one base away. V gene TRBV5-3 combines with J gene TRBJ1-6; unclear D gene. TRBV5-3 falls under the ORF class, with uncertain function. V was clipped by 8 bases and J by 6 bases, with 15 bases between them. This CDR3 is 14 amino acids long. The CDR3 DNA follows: TGTGCCAGCAGCCCGACGGATCGTAATTCACCCCTCCACTTT. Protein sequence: CASSPTDRNSPLHF.

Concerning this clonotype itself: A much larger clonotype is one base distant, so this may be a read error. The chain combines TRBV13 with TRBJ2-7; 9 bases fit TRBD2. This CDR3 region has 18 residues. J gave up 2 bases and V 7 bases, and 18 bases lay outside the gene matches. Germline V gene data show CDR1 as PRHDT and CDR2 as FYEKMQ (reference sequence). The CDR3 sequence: CASKSFGSGSGVTYEQYF. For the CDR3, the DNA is TGTGCCAGCAAGTCTTTTGGTAGCGGGAGTGGGGTAACCTACGAGCAGTACTTC.

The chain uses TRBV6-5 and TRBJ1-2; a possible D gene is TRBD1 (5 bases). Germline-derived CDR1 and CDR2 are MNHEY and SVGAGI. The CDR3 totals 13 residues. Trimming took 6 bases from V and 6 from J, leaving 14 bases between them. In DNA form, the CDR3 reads TGTGCCAGCAGACCCTACGGGGACCATGGCTACACCTTC. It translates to CASRPYGDHGYTF.

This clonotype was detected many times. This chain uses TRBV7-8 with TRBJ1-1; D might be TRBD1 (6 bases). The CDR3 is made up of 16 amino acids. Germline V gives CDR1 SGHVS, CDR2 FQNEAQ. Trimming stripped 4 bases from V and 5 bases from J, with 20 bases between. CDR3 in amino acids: CASSSLRGELGTEAFF. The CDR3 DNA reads TGTGCCAGCAGCTCACTGAGGGGGGAGTTGGGGACTGAAGCTTTCTTT.

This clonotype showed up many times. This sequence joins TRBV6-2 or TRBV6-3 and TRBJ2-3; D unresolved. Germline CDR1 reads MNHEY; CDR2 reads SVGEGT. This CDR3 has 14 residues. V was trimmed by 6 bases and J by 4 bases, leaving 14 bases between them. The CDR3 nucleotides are TGTGCCAGCAGCCCAACTACTCTGGCAGATACGCAGTATTTT. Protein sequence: CASSPTTLADTQYF.

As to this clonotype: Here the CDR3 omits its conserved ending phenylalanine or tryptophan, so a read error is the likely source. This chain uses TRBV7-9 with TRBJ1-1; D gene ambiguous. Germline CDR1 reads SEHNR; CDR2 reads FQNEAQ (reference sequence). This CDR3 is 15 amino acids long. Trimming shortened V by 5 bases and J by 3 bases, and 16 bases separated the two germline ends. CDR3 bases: TGTGCCAGCAGCCGTACAACCACAGTAGACACTGAAGCTTTCTCT. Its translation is CASSRTTTVDTEAFS.

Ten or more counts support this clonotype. CDR3 in amino acids: CASSGTGMLFF. For the CDR3, the DNA is TGTGCCAGCAGTGGGACAGGAATGTTGTTTTTT. This chain joins TRBV6-2 or TRBV6-3 and TRBJ1-4; 8 bases agree with TRBD1. V lost 5 bases and J lost 15; bases outside the gene matches: 5. This CDR3 spans 11 amino acids. CDR1 is MNHEY, CDR2 SVGEGT, per germline.

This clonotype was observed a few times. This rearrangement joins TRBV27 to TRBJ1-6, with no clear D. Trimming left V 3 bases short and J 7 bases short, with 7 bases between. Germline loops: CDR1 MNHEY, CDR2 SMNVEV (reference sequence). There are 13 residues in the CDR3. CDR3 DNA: TGTGCCAGCAGTTTCACGACAAATTCACCCCTCCACTTT. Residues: CASSFTTNSPLHF.

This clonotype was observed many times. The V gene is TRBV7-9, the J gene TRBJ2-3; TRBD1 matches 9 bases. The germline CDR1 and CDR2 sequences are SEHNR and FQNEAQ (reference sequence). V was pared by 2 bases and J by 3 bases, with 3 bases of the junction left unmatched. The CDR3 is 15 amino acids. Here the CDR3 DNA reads TGTGCCAGCAGCTTATCCGGGACAGGGACAGATACGCAGTATTTT. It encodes CASSLSGTGTDTQYF.

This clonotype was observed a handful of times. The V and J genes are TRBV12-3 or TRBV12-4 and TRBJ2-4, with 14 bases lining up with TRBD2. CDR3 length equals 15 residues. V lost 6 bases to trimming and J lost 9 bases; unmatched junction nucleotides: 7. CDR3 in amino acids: CASRSGLAGAGIQYF. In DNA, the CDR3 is TGTGCCAGCAGATCGGGACTAGCGGGAGCGGGCATTCAGTACTTC.

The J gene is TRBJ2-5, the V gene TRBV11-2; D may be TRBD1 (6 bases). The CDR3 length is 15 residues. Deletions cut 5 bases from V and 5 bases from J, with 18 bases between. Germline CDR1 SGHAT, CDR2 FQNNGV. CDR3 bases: TGTGCCAGCAGCGACAGTGGGGGCATCGGTGAGACCCAGTACTTC. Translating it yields CASSDSGGIGETQYF.

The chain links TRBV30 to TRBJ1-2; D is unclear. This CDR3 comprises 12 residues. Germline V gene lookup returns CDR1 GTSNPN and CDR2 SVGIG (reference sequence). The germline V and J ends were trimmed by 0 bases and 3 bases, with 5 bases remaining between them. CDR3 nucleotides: TGTGCCTGGAGTGTGTCGGACTATGGCTACACCTTC. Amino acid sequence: CAWSVSDYGYTF.

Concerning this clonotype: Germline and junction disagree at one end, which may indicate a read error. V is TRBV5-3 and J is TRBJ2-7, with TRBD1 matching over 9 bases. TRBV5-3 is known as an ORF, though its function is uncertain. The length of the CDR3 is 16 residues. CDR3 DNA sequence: TGTACCAGCAGCCCAAAAGTAGGGACAGGGTACTACGAGCAGTACTTC. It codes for CTSSPKVGTGYYEQYF.

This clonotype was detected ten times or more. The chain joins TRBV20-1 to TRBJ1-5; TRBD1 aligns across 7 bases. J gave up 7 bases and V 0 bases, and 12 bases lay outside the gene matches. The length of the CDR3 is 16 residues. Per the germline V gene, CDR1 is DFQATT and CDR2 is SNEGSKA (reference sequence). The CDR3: CSARDRGDGAWQPQHF. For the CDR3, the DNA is TGCAGTGCTAGAGACAGGGGGGATGGGGCTTGGCAGCCCCAGCATTTT.

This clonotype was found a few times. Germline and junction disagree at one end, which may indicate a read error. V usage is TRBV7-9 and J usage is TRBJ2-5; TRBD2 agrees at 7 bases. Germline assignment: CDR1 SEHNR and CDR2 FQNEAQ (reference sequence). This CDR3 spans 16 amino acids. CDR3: CASSLEWGGWQESQYF. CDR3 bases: TGTGCCAGCAGCTTAGAATGGGGGGGATGGCAAGAGTCCCAGTACTTC.

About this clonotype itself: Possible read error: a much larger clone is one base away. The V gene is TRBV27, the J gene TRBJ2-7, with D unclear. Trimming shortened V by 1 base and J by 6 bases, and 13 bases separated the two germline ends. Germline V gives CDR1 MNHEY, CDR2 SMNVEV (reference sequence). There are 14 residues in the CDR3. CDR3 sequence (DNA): TGTGCCAGCAGTTTATGGCCCGAAGGCTGCGAGCAGTACTTC. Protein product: CASSLWPEGCEQYF.

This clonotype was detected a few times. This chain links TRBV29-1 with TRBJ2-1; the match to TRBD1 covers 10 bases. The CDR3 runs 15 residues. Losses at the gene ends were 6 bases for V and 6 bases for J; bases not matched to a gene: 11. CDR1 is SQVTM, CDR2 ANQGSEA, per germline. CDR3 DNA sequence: TGCAGCGTGGGTTCCCGGGACAGGGGAATCAATGAGCAGTTCTTC. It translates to CSVGSRDRGINEQFF.

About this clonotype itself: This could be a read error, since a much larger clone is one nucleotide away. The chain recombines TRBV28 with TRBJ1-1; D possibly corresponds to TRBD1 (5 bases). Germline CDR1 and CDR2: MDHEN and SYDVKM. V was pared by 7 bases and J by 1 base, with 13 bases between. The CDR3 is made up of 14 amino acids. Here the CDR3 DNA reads TGTGCCAGCAAAACACACACAGGGAACACTGAAGCTTTCTTT. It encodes CASKTHTGNTEAFF. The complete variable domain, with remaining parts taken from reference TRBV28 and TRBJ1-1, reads DVKVTQSSRYLVKRTGEKVFLECVQDMDHENMFWYRQDPGLGLRLIYFSYDVKMKEKGDIPEGYSVSREKKERFSLILESASTNQTSMYLCASKTHTGNTEAFFGQGTRLTVV.

CDR3: CSVILTGYEQYF. DNA of the CDR3: TGCAGCGTCATTCTCACTGGCTACGAGCAGTACTTC. The gene calls are TRBV29-1 and TRBJ2-7; no clear D gene. The germline V gene has CDR1 SQVTM and CDR2 ANQGSEA. The V end lost 6 bases, the J end lost 3 bases, and 12 bases lay between the germline ends. The CDR3 totals 12 residues.

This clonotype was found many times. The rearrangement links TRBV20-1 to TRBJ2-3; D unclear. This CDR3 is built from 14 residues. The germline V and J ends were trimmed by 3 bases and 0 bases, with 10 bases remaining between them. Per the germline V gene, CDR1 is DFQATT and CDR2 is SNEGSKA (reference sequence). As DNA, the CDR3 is TGCAGTGCTAGTTTGTCTACTAGCACAGATACGCAGTATTTT. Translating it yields CSASLSTSTDTQYF.